This T cell receptor beta chain was sequenced in a study of post-analysis software for immune sequencing data. The CDR3 runs to 15 residues. CDR1 is KGHSH and CDR2 is LQKENI in the germline V gene. V lost 4 bases and J lost 4, with 17 bases in between. Study observations and caveats: In patients, five or six TRBV segments were more frequent than in controls, with TRBV5-6, TRBV5-1 and TRBV20-1 among them.

Comments on this clonotype: Antigen unknown.

TCR beta cDNA libraries included unique molecular identifiers. Approximately 450,000 cDNA molecules were recovered from an input of roughly 0.85 to 10 million T cells. TCRdb independently ran MiXCR on the PCR reads; one entry per CDR3 protein. There are 750,000 to 950,000 distinct CDR3 sequences in the sample; about 45% occur only once, and just under 5% lies in the top ten. V is TRBV18 and J is TRBJ2-7; a weak D match, TRBD1 (6 bases). The sequence was collected from a girl between 5 and 17 years old with multiple sclerosis. Specimen: blood. The CDR3 reads CASSRVSGQEYEQYF. CDR3 bases: TGTGCCAGCTCACGGGTATCGGGACAAGAATACGAGCAGTACTTC.